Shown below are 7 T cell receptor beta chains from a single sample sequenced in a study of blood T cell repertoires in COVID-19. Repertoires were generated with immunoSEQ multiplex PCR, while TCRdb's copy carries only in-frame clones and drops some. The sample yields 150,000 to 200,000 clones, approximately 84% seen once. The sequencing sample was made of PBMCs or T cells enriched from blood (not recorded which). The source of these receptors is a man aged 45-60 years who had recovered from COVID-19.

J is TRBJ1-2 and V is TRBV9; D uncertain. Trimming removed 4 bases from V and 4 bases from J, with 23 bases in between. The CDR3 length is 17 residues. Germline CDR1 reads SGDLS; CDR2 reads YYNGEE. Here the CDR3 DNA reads TGTGCCAGCAGCCCAACTGGCGCCGGGAGCCCCATCTATGGCTACACCTTC. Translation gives CASSPTGAGSPIYGYTF.

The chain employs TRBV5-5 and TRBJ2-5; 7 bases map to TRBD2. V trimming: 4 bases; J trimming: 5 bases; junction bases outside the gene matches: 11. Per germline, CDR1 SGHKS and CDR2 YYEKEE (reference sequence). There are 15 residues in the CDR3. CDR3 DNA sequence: TGTGCCAGCAGCCCCTATAGCGGGTCTGGGGAGACCCAGTACTTC. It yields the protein CASSPYSGSGETQYF.

The CDR3 sequence is CASSLVGTTGGNEKLFF. DNA for the CDR3: TGTGCCAGCAGCTTGGTGGGGACGACAGGGGGGAATGAAAAACTGTTTTTT. The chain recombines TRBV5-5 with TRBJ1-4; 9 bases align to TRBD1. CDR3 size: 17 residues. The ends lost 0 bases at V and 5 bases at J; junction bases unmatched: 8. The V gene's germline CDR1 is SGHKS and CDR2 YYEKEE (reference sequence).

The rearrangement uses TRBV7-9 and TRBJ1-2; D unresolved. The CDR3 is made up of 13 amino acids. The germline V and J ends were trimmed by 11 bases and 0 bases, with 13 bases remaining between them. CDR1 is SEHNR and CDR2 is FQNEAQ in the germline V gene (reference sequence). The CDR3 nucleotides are TGTGCCGCCGACACCCTCACTAACTATGGCTACACCTTC. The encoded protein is CAADTLTNYGYTF.

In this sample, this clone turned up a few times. The DNA of the CDR3 is TGTGCCATCGGTAGGCCAGGACTAGCGGGCGACAATGAGCAGTTCTTC. Amino acids: CAIGRPGLAGDNEQFF. This rearrangement joins TRBV10-3 to TRBJ2-1; 11 nucleotides line up with TRBD2. V was pared by 8 bases and J by 5 bases, with 11 bases of the junction left unmatched. Germline CDR1 ENHRY, CDR2 SYGVKD. CDR3 length: 16 residues.

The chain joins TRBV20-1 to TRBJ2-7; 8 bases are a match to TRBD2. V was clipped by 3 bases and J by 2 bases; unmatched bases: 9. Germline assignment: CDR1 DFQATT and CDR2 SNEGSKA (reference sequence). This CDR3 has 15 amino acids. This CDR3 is CSASNQRGRTYEQYF. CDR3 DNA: TGCAGTGCTAGTAATCAGCGGGGGAGAACCTACGAGCAGTACTTC.

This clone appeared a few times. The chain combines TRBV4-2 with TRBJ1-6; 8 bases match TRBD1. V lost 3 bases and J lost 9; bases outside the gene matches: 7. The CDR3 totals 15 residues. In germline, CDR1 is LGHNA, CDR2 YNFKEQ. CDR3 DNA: TGTGCCAGCAGCCAGGTACAGGGGGAAGGTTCACCCCTCCACTTT. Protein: CASSQVQGEGSPLHF.